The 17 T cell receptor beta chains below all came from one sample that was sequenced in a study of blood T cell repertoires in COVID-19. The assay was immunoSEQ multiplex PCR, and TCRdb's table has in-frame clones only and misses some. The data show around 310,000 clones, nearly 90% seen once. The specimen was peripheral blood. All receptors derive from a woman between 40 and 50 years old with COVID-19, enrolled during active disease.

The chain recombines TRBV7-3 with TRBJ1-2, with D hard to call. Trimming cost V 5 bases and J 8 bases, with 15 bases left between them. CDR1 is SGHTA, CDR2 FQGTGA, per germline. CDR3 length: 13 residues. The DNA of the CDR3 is TGTGCCAGCAGCACAATCTCCGGGAGCGGCTACACCTTC. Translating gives CASSTISGSGYTF.

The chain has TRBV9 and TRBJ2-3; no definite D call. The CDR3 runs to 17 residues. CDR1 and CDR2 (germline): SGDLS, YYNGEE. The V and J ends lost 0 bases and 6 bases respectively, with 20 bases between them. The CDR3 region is CASSVAQLLDPQDTQYF. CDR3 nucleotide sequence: TGTGCCAGCAGCGTAGCTCAACTATTAGACCCTCAGGATACGCAGTATTTT.

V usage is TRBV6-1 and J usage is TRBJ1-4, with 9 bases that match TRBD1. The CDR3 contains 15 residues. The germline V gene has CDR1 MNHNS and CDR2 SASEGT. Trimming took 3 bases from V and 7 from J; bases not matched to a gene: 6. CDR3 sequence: CASSEPGQGSEKLFF. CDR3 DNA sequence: TGTGCCAGCAGTGAGCCGGGACAGGGTTCTGAAAAACTGTTTTTT.

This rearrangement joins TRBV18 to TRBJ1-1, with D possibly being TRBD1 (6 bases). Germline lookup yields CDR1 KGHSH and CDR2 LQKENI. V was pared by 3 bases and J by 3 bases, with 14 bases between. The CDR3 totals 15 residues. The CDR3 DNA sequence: TGTGCCAGCTCACCCCTAGACAGGAGCGACACTGAAGCTTTCTTT. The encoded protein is CASSPLDRSDTEAFF.

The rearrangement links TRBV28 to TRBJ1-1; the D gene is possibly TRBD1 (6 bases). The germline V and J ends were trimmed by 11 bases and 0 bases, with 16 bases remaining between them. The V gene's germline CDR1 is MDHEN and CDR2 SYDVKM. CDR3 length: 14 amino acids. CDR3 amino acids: CAHGAGAMNTEAFF. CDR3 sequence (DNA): TGTGCCCATGGGGCGGGGGCAATGAACACTGAAGCTTTCTTT.

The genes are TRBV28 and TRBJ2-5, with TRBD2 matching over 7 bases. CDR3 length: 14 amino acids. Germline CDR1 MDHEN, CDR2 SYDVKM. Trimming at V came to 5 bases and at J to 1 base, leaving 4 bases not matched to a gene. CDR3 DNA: TGTGCCAGCAGTCCATCGGGGGGCCAAGAGACCCAGTACTTC. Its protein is CASSPSGGQETQYF.

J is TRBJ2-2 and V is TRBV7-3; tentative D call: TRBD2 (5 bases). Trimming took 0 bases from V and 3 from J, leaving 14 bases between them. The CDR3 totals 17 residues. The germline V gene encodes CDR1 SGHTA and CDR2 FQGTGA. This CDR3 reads CASSLTSGYVDTGELFF. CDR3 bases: TGTGCCAGCAGCTTAACGTCGGGGTACGTGGACACCGGGGAGCTGTTTTTT.

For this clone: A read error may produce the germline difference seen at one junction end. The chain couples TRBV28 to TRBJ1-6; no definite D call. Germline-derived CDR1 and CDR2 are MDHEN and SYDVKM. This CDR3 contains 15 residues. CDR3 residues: CAGRTPSSYNSPLHF. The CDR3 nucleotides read TGTGCCGGCAGGACTCCGAGCTCCTATAATTCACCCCTCCACTTT.

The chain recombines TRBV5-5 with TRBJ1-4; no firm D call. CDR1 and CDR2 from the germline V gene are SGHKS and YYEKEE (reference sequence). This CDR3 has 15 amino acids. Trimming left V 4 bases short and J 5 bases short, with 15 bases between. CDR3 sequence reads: CASSAGGPKNEKLFF. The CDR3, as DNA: TGTGCCAGCAGCGCGGGAGGGCCAAAGAATGAAAAACTGTTTTTT. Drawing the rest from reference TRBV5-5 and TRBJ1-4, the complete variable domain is DAGVTQSPTHLIKTRGQQVTLRCSPISGHKSVSWYQQVLGQGPQFIFQYYEKEERGRGNFPDRFSARQFPNYSSELNVNALLLGDSALYLCASSAGGPKNEKLFFGSGTQLSVL.

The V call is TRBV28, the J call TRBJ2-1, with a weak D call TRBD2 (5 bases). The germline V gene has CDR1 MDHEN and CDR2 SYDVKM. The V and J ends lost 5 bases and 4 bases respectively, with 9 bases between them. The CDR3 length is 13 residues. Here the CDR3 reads CASSIDYYNEQFF. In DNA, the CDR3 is TGTGCCAGCAGTATCGACTATTACAATGAGCAGTTCTTC.

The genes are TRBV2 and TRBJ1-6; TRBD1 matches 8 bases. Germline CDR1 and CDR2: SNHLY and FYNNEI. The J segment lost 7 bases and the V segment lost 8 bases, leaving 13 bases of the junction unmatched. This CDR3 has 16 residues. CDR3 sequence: CASYRGGQVMNSPLHF. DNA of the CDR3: TGTGCCAGCTATAGGGGGGGACAGGTGATGAATTCACCCCTCCACTTT.

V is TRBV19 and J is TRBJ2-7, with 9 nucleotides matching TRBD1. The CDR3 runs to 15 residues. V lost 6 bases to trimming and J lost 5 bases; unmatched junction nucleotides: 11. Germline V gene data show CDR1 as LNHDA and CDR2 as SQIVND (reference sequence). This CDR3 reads CASSLPGQGRDEQYF. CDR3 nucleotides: TGTGCCAGTAGCCTACCGGGACAGGGTCGCGACGAGCAGTACTTC.

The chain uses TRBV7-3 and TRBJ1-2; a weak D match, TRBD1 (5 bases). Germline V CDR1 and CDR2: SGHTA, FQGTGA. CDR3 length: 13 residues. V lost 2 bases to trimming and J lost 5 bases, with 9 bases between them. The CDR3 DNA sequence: TGTGCCAGCAGCTTAGGGGCCGAGTATGGCTACACCTTC. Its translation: CASSLGAEYGYTF.

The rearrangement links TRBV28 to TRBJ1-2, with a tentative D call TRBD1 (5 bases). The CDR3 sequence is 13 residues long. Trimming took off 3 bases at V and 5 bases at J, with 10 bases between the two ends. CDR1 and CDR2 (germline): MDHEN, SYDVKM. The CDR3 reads CASSLDIRYGYTF. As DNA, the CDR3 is TGTGCCAGCAGTTTGGACATTCGTTATGGCTACACCTTC.

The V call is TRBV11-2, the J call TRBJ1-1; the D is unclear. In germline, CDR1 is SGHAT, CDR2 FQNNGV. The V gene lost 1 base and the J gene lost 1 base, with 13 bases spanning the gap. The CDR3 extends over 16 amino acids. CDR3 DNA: TGTGCCAGCAGCTTAGGTGGGCGTTACTCGAACACTGAAGCTTTCTTT. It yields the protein CASSLGGRYSNTEAFF.

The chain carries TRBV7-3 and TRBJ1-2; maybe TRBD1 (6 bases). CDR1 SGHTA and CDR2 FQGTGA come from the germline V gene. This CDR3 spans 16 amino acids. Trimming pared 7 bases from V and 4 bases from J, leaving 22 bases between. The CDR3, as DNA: TGTGCCAGCACACCGAGTGGGGGCAGGGGCTTCTATGGCTACACCTTC. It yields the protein CASTPSGGRGFYGYTF.

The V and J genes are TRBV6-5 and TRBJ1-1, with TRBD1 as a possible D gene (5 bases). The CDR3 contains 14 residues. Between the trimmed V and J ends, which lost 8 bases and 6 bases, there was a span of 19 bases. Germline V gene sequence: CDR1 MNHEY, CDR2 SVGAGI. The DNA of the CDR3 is TGTGCCAGCGGACGGGGGACGGATTCGGCTGAAGCTTTCTTT. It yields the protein CASGRGTDSAEAFF.